This is a list of T cell receptor beta chains from one sample in a study of identical twins. TCRdb reprocessed the 5' RACE reads with MiXCR, giving one entry per CDR3 protein. The table records roughly 770,000 distinct CDR3 sequences, over 15% of them present only once. The same sample was also studied in work on T cells expressing NK-cell markers.

The source material was PBMCs. All receptors derive from a young woman in good health. Both conserved end residues are part of each CDR3. The order of the fields is V gene, clone size, D gene, J gene, CDR3 DNA, CDR3 protein. D genes are given only for firm matches. Size is stated for part of the rows, as once, few or many counts, or as a class when the clone is expanded.

TRBV6-1,few,TRBD2,TRBJ2-7,TGTGCCAGCAGACCCCAGGGACTAGCGGGAACCTTCGAGCAGTACTTC,CASRPQGLAGTFEQYF
TRBV5-1,-,TRBD1,TRBJ1-2,TGCGCCAGCAGCTCGGGACAGGGAGGCTATGGCTACACCTTC,CASSSGQGGYGYTF
TRBV30,once,TRBD2,TRBJ2-3,TGTGCCTGGACATGGGACTATGGCACAGATACGCAGTATTTT,CAWTWDYGTDTQYF
TRBV12-3/TRBV12-4,-,-,TRBJ1-2,TGTGCCAGCAGTTCTGGGAAAGGGTCGGACTATGGCTACACCTTC,CASSSGKGSDYGYTF
TRBV24-1,few,TRBD2,TRBJ2-3,TGTGCCACCAGCGAAGTTTTGGGGGGGGGCACAGATACGCAGTATTTT,CATSEVLGGGTDTQYF
TRBV6-2/TRBV6-3,-,TRBD2,TRBJ2-1,TGTGCCAGCATGCGGACTAGCGGGAGGGCCGTTGGTGAGCAGTTCTTC,CASMRTSGRAVGEQFF
TRBV12-3/TRBV12-4,-,TRBD2,TRBJ2-5,TGTGCCAGCAGTTCCAAAGGACTAGCGGGAGGGAAAGAGACCCAGTACTTC,CASSSKGLAGGKETQYF
TRBV12-3/TRBV12-4,few,-,TRBJ2-5,TGTGCCAGCAGACGGGGCCCTCGGGAGACCCAGTACTTC,CASRRGPRETQYF
TRBV12-3/TRBV12-4,-,-,TRBJ2-3,TGTGCCAGCAGTAGGGCCGCTCCCCCGCAGTATTTT,CASSRAAPPQYF
TRBV20-1,few,TRBD2,TRBJ2-1,TGCAGTGCTAGACCAGGGAGGGCTTCCTACAATGAGCAGTTCTTC,CSARPGRASYNEQFF
TRBV6-6,few,-,TRBJ2-7,TGTGCCAGCAGTCTTGGGACGAATAACGAGCAGTACTTC,CASSLGTNNEQYF
TRBV2,-,-,TRBJ2-7,TGTGCCAGCAGTGAAGCGCTCCTTTACGAGCAGTACTTC,CASSEALLYEQYF
TRBV28,-,TRBD2,TRBJ2-7,TGTGCCAGCAGTTCTTCACTAGCGGGAAGTGGCGAGCAGTACTTC,CASSSSLAGSGEQYF
TRBV6-1,-,-,TRBJ1-1,TGTGCCACCGTCCCTAGGGAGGAAGCTTTCTTT,CATVPREEAFF
TRBV11-2,few,-,TRBJ2-5,TGTGCCAGCAGCTCGCTAGCGTTACAAGAGACCCAGTACTTC,CASSSLALQETQYF
TRBV9,-,-,TRBJ1-6,TGTGCCAGCAGCGCCTCTCTTGGGGGGGGGCTGCTGAATTCACCCCTCCACTTT,CASSASLGGGLLNSPLHF
TRBV7-9,-,-,TRBJ2-1,TGTGCCAGCAGTAAGAGGGACGGGACTTCGAATGAGCAGTTCTTC,CASSKRDGTSNEQFF
TRBV29-1,-,TRBD2,TRBJ2-1,TGCAGCGTGGGGGGACTAGCGGGCGAAAATGAGCAGTTCTTC,CSVGGLAGENEQFF
TRBV19,-,-,TRBJ2-3,TGTGCCAGTGGAGAACTGAGACCGTTCACAGATACGCAGTATTTT,CASGELRPFTDTQYF